The T cell receptor (beta chain) described here comes from a study of cytomegalovirus exposure and HLA in healthy donors. Across the study: Later analysis reported that the 120 or so validation repertoires shared the platform of the 600 to 750 first-cohort repertoires.

With respect to this clone: What it recognizes is unknown.

Study-wide points: Most TCR sequences showed up rarely, but some public TCRs showed up in many donors. For cytomegalovirus status, the classifier reportedly gave diagnoses with high specificity and sensitivity. Subsequent analysis revealed that first-cohort TCR clusters tended to co-occur in the roughly 120 validation repertoires.

Here immunoSEQ multiplex PCR was the method, and the copy in TCRdb shows in-frame clones only, minus some. The data hold roughly 43,000 clones, with 80% to 95% observed a single time. This receptor was identified in a man younger than 35 in good health and CMV-seronegative. Input material: PBMCs.

The CDR3 is CASKTGFREQYF. CDR3 coding DNA: TGTGCCAGCAAGACAGGGTTTCGGGAGCAGTACTTC. The V call is TRBV6-5, the J call TRBJ2-7, with 7 bases fitting TRBD1. The CDR3 contains 12 residues. Germline CDR1 and CDR2: MNHEY and SVGAGI. J lost 7 bases, V lost 7 bases, and 7 bases had no gene match.